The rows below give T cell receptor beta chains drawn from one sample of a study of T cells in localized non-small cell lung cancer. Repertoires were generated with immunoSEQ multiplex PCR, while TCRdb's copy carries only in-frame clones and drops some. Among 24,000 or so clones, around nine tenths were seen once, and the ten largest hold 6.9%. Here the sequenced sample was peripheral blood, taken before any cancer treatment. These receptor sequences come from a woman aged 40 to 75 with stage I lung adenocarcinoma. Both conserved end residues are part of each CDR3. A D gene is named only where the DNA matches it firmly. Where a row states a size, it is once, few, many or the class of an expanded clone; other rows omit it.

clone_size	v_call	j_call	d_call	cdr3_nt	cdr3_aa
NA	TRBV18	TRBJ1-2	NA	TGTGCCAGCTCCCAAAGTCAGGGTGGCGGCTACACCTTC	CASSQSQGGGYTF
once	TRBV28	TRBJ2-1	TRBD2	TGTGCCAGCAGTTTCGGGGGGGCCGGAGGATATGAGCAGTTCTTC	CASSFGGAGGYEQFF
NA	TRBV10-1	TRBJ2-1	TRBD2	TGCGCCAGCAGCTGGACTAGCGGCTTAAATGAGCAGTTCTTC	CASSWTSGLNEQFF
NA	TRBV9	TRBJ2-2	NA	TGTGCCAGCAGCGTCGGAGACAGAGCCACCGGGGAGCTGTTTTTT	CASSVGDRATGELFF
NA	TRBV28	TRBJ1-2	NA	TGTGCCAGCAGTTTAGTACACGTCTATGGCTACACCTTC	CASSLVHVYGYTF
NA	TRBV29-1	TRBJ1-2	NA	TGCAGCGTACGGACTGAAAACTATGGCTACACCTTC	CSVRTENYGYTF
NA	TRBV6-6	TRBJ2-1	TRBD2	TGTGCCAGCAGTTACGATCGGGAGGGTGAGGAGCAGTTCTTC	CASSYDREGEEQFF
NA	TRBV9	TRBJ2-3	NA	TGTGCCAGCAGCCCCTTGGGGGACACAGATACGCAGTATTTT	CASSPLGDTDTQYF
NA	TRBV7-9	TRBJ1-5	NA	TGTGCCAGCAGTAGTCAGGGGAATCAGCCCCAGCATTTT	CASSSQGNQPQHF
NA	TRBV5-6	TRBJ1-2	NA	TGTGCCAGCAGCGGGAGTTTCTATGGCTACACCTTC	CASSGSFYGYTF
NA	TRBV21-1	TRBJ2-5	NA	TGTGCCAGCAGCAAACATAAGAGCAGCCAAGAGACCCAGTACTTC	CASSKHKSSQETQYF
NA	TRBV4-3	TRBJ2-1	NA	TGCGCCAGCAGCCCCGCCCCCGGCGGCGAGGGTAGCCATGAGCAGTTCTTC	CASSPAPGGEGSHEQFF
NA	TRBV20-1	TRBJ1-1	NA	TGCAGTGCTGACAGTTCCACTGAAGCTTTCTTT	CSADSSTEAFF
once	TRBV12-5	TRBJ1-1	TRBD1	TGTGCTAGTGGGAGGGGGCGTGATACTGAAGCTTTCTTT	CASGRGRDTEAFF
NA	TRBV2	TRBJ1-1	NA	TGTGCCAGCACCGGAACGGTCTACACTGAAGCTTTCTTT	CASTGTVYTEAFF
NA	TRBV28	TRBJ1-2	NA	TGTGCCAGCGGGAAACAGAGAGATGGCTACACCTTC	CASGKQRDGYTF